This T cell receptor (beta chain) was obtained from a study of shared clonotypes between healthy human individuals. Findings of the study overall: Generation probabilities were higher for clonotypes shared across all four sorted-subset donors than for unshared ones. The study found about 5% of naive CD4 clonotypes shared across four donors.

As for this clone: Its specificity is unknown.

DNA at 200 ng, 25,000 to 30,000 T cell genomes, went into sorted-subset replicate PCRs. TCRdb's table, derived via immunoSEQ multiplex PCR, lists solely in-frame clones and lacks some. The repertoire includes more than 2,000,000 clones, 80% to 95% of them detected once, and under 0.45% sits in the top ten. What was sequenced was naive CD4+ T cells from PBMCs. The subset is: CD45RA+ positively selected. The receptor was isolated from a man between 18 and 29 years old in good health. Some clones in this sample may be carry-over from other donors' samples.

The CDR3 protein is CASSEGRANYGYTF. The CDR3 DNA reads as TGTGCCAGCAGTGAGGGACGTGCTAACTATGGCTACACCTTC. The chain employs TRBV6-1 and TRBJ1-2; the D gene is possibly TRBD1 (5 bases). This CDR3 contains 14 residues. Trimming removed 3 bases at V and 0 bases at J, with 8 bases between. In germline, CDR1 is MNHNS, CDR2 SASEGT.